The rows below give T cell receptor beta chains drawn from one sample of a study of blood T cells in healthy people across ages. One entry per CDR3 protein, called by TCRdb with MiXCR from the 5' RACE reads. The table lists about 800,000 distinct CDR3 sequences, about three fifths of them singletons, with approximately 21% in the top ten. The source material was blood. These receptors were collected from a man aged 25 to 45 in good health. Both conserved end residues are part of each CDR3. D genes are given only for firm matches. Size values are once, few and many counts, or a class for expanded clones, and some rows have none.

cdr3_nt: TGTGCCAGCAGCCACATGGGGGTAACCGGTTACGAGCAGTACTTC
cdr3_aa: CASSHMGVTGYEQYF
j_call: TRBJ2-7
v_call: TRBV7-6
clone_size: -
d_call: -

cdr3_nt: TGTGCCAGCAGCTTACGGGCGGGCCCCGAGGACGAGCAGTACTTC
cdr3_aa: CASSLRAGPEDEQYF
j_call: TRBJ2-7
v_call: TRBV7-2
clone_size: -
d_call: -

cdr3_nt: TGTGCCAGCAGTTACTCCCCCGGTTATAGCAATCAGCCCCAGCATTTT
cdr3_aa: CASSYSPGYSNQPQHF
j_call: TRBJ1-5
v_call: TRBV6-5
clone_size: -
d_call: -

cdr3_nt: TGTGCCAGCAGCTTAGAGGAGACTAGCGGGGGGAAGCAGTTCTTC
cdr3_aa: CASSLEETSGGKQFF
j_call: TRBJ2-1
v_call: TRBV7-6
clone_size: -
d_call: TRBD2

cdr3_nt: TGCGCCAGCAGCTCGGAGTACTTC
cdr3_aa: CASSSEYF
j_call: TRBJ2-5
v_call: TRBV5-1
clone_size: few
d_call: -

cdr3_nt: TGCGCCAGCAGCTTAATAGAGAACTCCAATGAGCAGTTCTTC
cdr3_aa: CASSLIENSNEQFF
j_call: TRBJ2-1
v_call: TRBV5-1
clone_size: -
d_call: -

cdr3_nt: TGCAGTGCTAGAGATCGTGACAGGGGCATGAACACTGAAGCTTTCTTT
cdr3_aa: CSARDRDRGMNTEAFF
j_call: TRBJ1-1
v_call: TRBV20-1
clone_size: once
d_call: TRBD1

cdr3_nt: TGTGCCAGCAGCCAAGACACAGGCTCCTACAATGAGCAGTTCTTC
cdr3_aa: CASSQDTGSYNEQFF
j_call: TRBJ2-1
v_call: TRBV3-1
clone_size: few
d_call: -

cdr3_nt: TGTGCCAGCAGTTACTCAGGGGGGCGGATAACCTACGAGCAGTACTTC
cdr3_aa: CASSYSGGRITYEQYF
j_call: TRBJ2-7
v_call: TRBV6-5
clone_size: -
d_call: -

cdr3_nt: TGTGCCAGCAGTTTAGGTCAGGGCGAGCAGTACTTC
cdr3_aa: CASSLGQGEQYF
j_call: TRBJ2-7
v_call: TRBV27
clone_size: -
d_call: -

cdr3_nt: TGTGCCAGCAGCTTTTCTAGCGGGGGGGGAAATGAGCAGTACTTC
cdr3_aa: CASSFSSGGGNEQYF
j_call: TRBJ2-5
v_call: TRBV7-2
clone_size: -
d_call: TRBD2

cdr3_nt: TGTGCCAGCAGCTTTGTGGCAACTAATGAAAAACTGTTTTTT
cdr3_aa: CASSFVATNEKLFF
j_call: TRBJ1-4
v_call: TRBV7-2
clone_size: once
d_call: -

cdr3_nt: TGTGCCAGCAGCTCGGGTCGAAACTCTGGGGCCAACGTCCTGACTTTC
cdr3_aa: CASSSGRNSGANVLTF
j_call: TRBJ2-6
v_call: TRBV7-9
clone_size: many
d_call: -

cdr3_nt: TGTGCCATCAGTGAGTCCCCTTTCTCCGAGCAGTACTTC
cdr3_aa: CAISESPFSEQYF
j_call: TRBJ2-7
v_call: TRBV10-3
clone_size: -
d_call: -

cdr3_nt: TGTGCCAGCTTTTCGGCGGGAGGGACAGATACGCAGTATTTT
cdr3_aa: CASFSAGGTDTQYF
j_call: TRBJ2-3
v_call: TRBV6-2/TRBV6-3
clone_size: -
d_call: TRBD2

cdr3_nt: TGTGCCAGCAGTGCGGGGGGGTTAGAGACCCAGTACTTC
cdr3_aa: CASSAGGLETQYF
j_call: TRBJ2-5
v_call: TRBV27
clone_size: -
d_call: TRBD2

cdr3_nt: TGTGCCAGCAGCCGTGGCAGGGTTGAGACCCAGTACTTC
cdr3_aa: CASSRGRVETQYF
j_call: TRBJ2-5
v_call: TRBV9
clone_size: -
d_call: -

cdr3_nt: TGTGCCAGCATGGGAGACCGGGACCACCGATGGAAGACCCAGTACTTC
cdr3_aa: CASMGDRDHRWKTQYF
j_call: TRBJ2-5
v_call: TRBV6-1
clone_size: -
d_call: -

cdr3_nt: TGTGCCAGCAAACCGGGACAGGGGCACAACTTTGGCTACACCTTC
cdr3_aa: CASKPGQGHNFGYTF
j_call: TRBJ1-2
v_call: TRBV6-1
clone_size: -
d_call: TRBD1

cdr3_nt: TGCAGTGGCCTCGCAGGAGCCCTGCAAGAGACCCAGTACTTC
cdr3_aa: CSGLAGALQETQYF
j_call: TRBJ2-5
v_call: TRBV20-1
clone_size: -
d_call: -

cdr3_nt: TGCGCCAGCAGCCTCGGGCCCGGGTCAGATACGCAGTATTTT
cdr3_aa: CASSLGPGSDTQYF
j_call: TRBJ2-3
v_call: TRBV4-1
clone_size: -
d_call: -

cdr3_nt: TGTGCCAGCAGTTTAGGTTATGCACCCCTCCACTTT
cdr3_aa: CASSLGYAPLHF
j_call: TRBJ1-6
v_call: TRBV12-3/TRBV12-4
clone_size: -
d_call: -

cdr3_nt: TGCAGTGCTAGAGATCGGAGACTAGCGGGAGGGAACATTCAGTACTTC
cdr3_aa: CSARDRRLAGGNIQYF
j_call: TRBJ2-4
v_call: TRBV20-1
clone_size: few
d_call: TRBD2

cdr3_nt: TGTGCCAGCAGTTACTCGGCGGGGAATGGCTACACCTTC
cdr3_aa: CASSYSAGNGYTF
j_call: TRBJ1-2
v_call: TRBV6-5
clone_size: -
d_call: -

cdr3_nt: TGTGCCAGCAGCTTAGTAGCAGTTGGGGGTCAGCCCCAGCATTTT
cdr3_aa: CASSLVAVGGQPQHF
j_call: TRBJ1-5
v_call: TRBV7-2
clone_size: -
d_call: -

cdr3_nt: TGTGCCAGCAGCCCCTGGAAAGGGCAGGATCAAGATACGCAGTATTTT
cdr3_aa: CASSPWKGQDQDTQYF
j_call: TRBJ2-3
v_call: TRBV11-1
clone_size: -
d_call: -

cdr3_nt: TGCAGTGCTAACGGTCCCCTAATTTATGAGCAGTTCTTC
cdr3_aa: CSANGPLIYEQFF
j_call: TRBJ2-1
v_call: TRBV20-1
clone_size: -
d_call: -

cdr3_nt: TGTGCCAGCAGTTCCCCTCCTTTAACATCGGAGACCCAGTACTTC
cdr3_aa: CASSSPPLTSETQYF
j_call: TRBJ2-5
v_call: TRBV6-2/TRBV6-3
clone_size: -
d_call: -

cdr3_nt: TGTGCCAGCAACCCAGGACAGGGGTTATACGAGCAGTACTTC
cdr3_aa: CASNPGQGLYEQYF
j_call: TRBJ2-7
v_call: TRBV13
clone_size: -
d_call: TRBD1

cdr3_nt: TGTGCCAGCAGTTTATCCAATCCGGTGTACAATGAGCAGTTCTTC
cdr3_aa: CASSLSNPVYNEQFF
j_call: TRBJ2-1
v_call: TRBV27
clone_size: -
d_call: -

cdr3_nt: TGTGCCAGCAGTGTGGGCGGCCCGAACACCGGGGAGCTGTTTTTT
cdr3_aa: CASSVGGPNTGELFF
j_call: TRBJ2-2
v_call: TRBV2
clone_size: -
d_call: -

cdr3_nt: TGTGCCAGCAGCCAACAGAGGGATGATACGCAGTATTTT
cdr3_aa: CASSQQRDDTQYF
j_call: TRBJ2-3
v_call: TRBV4-2
clone_size: -
d_call: -

cdr3_nt: TGTGCCAGCAGGGTAGGGATTGAGCAGTTCTTC
cdr3_aa: CASRVGIEQFF
j_call: TRBJ2-1
v_call: TRBV2
clone_size: few
d_call: -

cdr3_nt: TGTGCCAGCAGCGCCCAAGTTGTCGGCGAGCAGTACTTC
cdr3_aa: CASSAQVVGEQYF
j_call: TRBJ2-7
v_call: TRBV2
clone_size: -
d_call: -

cdr3_nt: TGTGCCAGCAGCCCGGGGGACAGGCGAACAGATACGCAGTATTTT
cdr3_aa: CASSPGDRRTDTQYF
j_call: TRBJ2-3
v_call: TRBV28
clone_size: -
d_call: TRBD1

cdr3_nt: TGTGCCAGCAGCGTAGCTAGGAACTATGGCTACACCTTC
cdr3_aa: CASSVARNYGYTF
j_call: TRBJ1-2
v_call: TRBV9
clone_size: -
d_call: -

cdr3_nt: TGCAGCGTTGGGGGCCAGCGGGAGCAGTACTTC
cdr3_aa: CSVGGQREQYF
j_call: TRBJ2-5
v_call: TRBV29-1
clone_size: few
d_call: TRBD2

cdr3_nt: TGTGCCAGCAGAGAAGACAGGTCGCGCACAGATACGCAGTATTTT
cdr3_aa: CASREDRSRTDTQYF
j_call: TRBJ2-3
v_call: TRBV27
clone_size: -
d_call: -

cdr3_nt: TGTGCCAGCAGGAGCCCCGCGGGCGGCTACTACGAGCAGTACTTC
cdr3_aa: CASRSPAGGYYEQYF
j_call: TRBJ2-7
v_call: TRBV6-2/TRBV6-3
clone_size: -
d_call: -

cdr3_nt: TGCAGCGTTGAAAGGTCGGGAGTCTCCTACAATGAGCAGTTCTTC
cdr3_aa: CSVERSGVSYNEQFF
j_call: TRBJ2-1
v_call: TRBV29-1
clone_size: few
d_call: -

cdr3_nt: TGCAGCGTGGGACGAGCGGGAGGATCCGAGCAGTACTTC
cdr3_aa: CSVGRAGGSEQYF
j_call: TRBJ2-7
v_call: TRBV29-1
clone_size: -
d_call: TRBD2

cdr3_nt: TGTGCCAGCAGCAGAGGCGGGGCAGAGTACGAGCAGTACTTC
cdr3_aa: CASSRGGAEYEQYF
j_call: TRBJ2-7
v_call: TRBV7-2
clone_size: once
d_call: -

cdr3_nt: TGTGCCAGCGCTTGGGACATGTCGTATGGCTACACCTTC
cdr3_aa: CASAWDMSYGYTF
j_call: TRBJ1-2
v_call: TRBV7-2
clone_size: -
d_call: -